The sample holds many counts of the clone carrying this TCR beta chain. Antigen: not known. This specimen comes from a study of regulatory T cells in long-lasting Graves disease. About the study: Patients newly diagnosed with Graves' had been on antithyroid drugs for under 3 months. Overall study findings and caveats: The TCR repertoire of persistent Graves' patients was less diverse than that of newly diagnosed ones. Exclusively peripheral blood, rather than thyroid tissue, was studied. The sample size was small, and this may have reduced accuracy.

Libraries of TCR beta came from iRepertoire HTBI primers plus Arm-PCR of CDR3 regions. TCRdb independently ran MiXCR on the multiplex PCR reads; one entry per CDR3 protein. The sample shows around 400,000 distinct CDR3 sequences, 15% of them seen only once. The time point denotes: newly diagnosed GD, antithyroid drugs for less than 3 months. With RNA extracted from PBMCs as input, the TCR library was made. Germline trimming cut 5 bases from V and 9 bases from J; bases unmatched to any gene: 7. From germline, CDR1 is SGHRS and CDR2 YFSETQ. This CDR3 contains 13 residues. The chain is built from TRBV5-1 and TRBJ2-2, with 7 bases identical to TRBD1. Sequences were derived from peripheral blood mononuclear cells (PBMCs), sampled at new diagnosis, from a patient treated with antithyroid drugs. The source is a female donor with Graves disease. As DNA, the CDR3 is TGCGCCAGCAGTCCTGGGGGACAGCGGGAGCTGTTTTTT. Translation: CASSPGGQRELFF.